The following is a T cell receptor (beta chain) sequence with its context. This CDR3 region has 16 residues. Looked up from germline, CDR1 is MNHEY and CDR2 is SVGEGT. The V end was cut by 3 bases, the J end by 3 bases, with 17 bases between. In the original workflow: Nucleated cell counts were estimated from reference gene primer amplification. Sequencing used immunoSEQ multiplex PCR; TCRdb keeps in-frame clones, though not all of them. From that table come the V and J calls and clone size; the DNA was used to work out D and trimming. The data show some 150,000 clones, with around 84% seen just once and roughly 1.5% held by the top ten. The data originate from a study of blood T cell repertoires in COVID-19. Study overall: T cells, B-cell-depleted T cells, or PBMCs supplied cDNA or gDNA.

The chain is built from TRBV6-2 or TRBV6-3 and TRBJ1-2; D gene unclear. This receptor was taken from an older man with acute or convalescent COVID-19. The sample comprised peripheral blood. CDR3 loop: CASSYRSPGLDYGYTF. The CDR3 DNA sequence: TGTGCCAGCAGTTATAGATCGCCGGGGTTGGACTATGGCTACACCTTC.